This T cell receptor (beta chain) originates from a study of HIV-infected patients and healthy controls (dated by TCRdb to 2013 to 2016). Regarding the research as a whole: The study tested whether deep TCR repertoire sequencing of HIV patients' small blood samples could capture immune perturbation and reconstitution. The paper as a whole reports these results and caveats: MAIT cell alpha-chain CDR3s were found at high frequency in healthy controls but were severely depleted in HIV+ repertoires. Healthy controls shared more CDR3s between individuals than HIV+ patients, by Jaccard index and by count of highly shared sequences. Compared with untreated HIV+ repertoires, healthy control repertoires had roughly threefold more distinct CDR3s and a higher Shannon diversity. Rare events from HIV-infected data received too much weight under size-matching, and comparisons were complicated by unequal numbers of distinct sequences between patients and controls. Pairing of alpha and beta chains was not determined in the samples. HIV-infected repertoires had significantly higher mean Gini indices than controls, possibly reflecting oligoclonality. The observed differences in diversity could not be explained by the slight differences in age and sex profiles between the study cohorts. During therapy, HIV-associated CDR3s significantly decreased in frequency, while CMV-associated CDR3s did not change significantly, though most became more frequent. A major limit on how widely the findings apply, in the view of the authors, was that only sixteen HIV-infected individuals were processed. Mean usage differed significantly between HIV-infected patients and controls for eight alpha and eight beta V genes. Sequencing depth was restricted by the use of whole blood, which also prevented the dynamics of distinct T-cell subpopulations from being separated. In HIV-infected patients, the apparent post-therapy recovery of the Gini index was not replicated in size-matched repertoire data. In the study, no determination of donor HLA types was made.

Whole blood was used without cell fractionation, so the repertoire reflected all unsorted peripheral T cells. Approximately ten uninfected healthy donors were sampled as controls, a few of whom were sampled twice roughly 3 months apart. For RNA extraction, roughly 2.5 ml of peripheral blood was drawn into Tempus tubes. Residual genomic DNA was removed with the TURBO-DNase kit and globin mRNA was depleted with GLOBINclear. A word on this clonotype: Which antigen it targets is not known. An end of the junction differs from the germline gene, which may be a read error.

The CDR3 runs 13 amino acids, cysteine and phenylalanine included. Of all the DNA, just the CDR3 is kept, 39 bases in frame from base 1. Reading the germline V gene gives CDR1 SGHAT and CDR2 FQNNGV. Using SuperScript III with primers targeting the alpha and beta constant regions, 400 to 550 ng of RNA was reverse transcribed. Separate libraries for the alpha and beta chains were generated through chain-specific third strand synthesis that incorporated multiplexing indices. The protocol used a single primer pair to amplify all rearrangements within a chain, which avoided primer bias, and attached molecular barcodes to each cDNA molecule. T4 RNA Ligase 1 joined purified cDNA to a 5' RACE adapter that carried a random hexamer and the SP2 sequencing primer site. Second strand synthesis was performed with Phusion polymerase and primed from the SP2 site, and slow temperature ramps were applied to favor optimal annealing. Two random hexamer sequences, both added before amplification and joined together, made up the 12-nucleotide barcode of each molecule. A short first PCR added P5 and P7 adapter elements plus a second index, followed by a roughly 23-cycle amplification PCR with P5s and P7 primers. In total the libraries went through 25 to 30 PCR cycles, after which the libraries were quantified on a Qubit, sized on a Bioanalyzer, and diluted to around 4 nM. Normalized libraries were sequenced on an Illumina MiSeq with 2 x 250 paired-end kits. Reverse transcription reactions underwent purification over MinElute columns, with elution into about 9.9 ul Tris-Cl. Adapter ligations ran for roughly 21 hours at 16 degrees C and were afterwards cleaned with AMPure XP beads at a 1:1 ratio. The study's own analysis went as follows. A modified Decombinator that output V, J, insert and barcode information was used to process the demultiplexed FASTQ files. Any sequence that shared a barcode yet differed from the dominant sequence was discarded as an error, and the number of original cDNA molecules was estimated by counting barcodes clustered at Levenshtein distance 3. Downstream analyses used R packages ineq, vegan, igraph and RCytoscape, with IMGT nomenclature and CDR3 definitions. V gene usage was calculated across distinct sequences, with every TCR tallied a single time to avoid skew from clonal expansion. Whenever two unique CDR3 amino acid sequences within a donor differed by a single Levenshtein edit, similarity networks linked them. Published HIV-specific CDR3s (roughly 96 alpha, 600 to 850 beta) and CMV-specific CDR3s (around 12 alpha, a few hundred beta) were compiled and searched for in the repertoires. Random subsampling to size-matched repertoires demonstrated that the decreased diversity in patients did not result from their lower sequence numbers. The public reads were run again by TCRdb, first through fastp at Q25 and then through MiXCR, and only productive beta chains were kept. CDR3 protein sequences are deduplicated, and each keeps its most common genes and DNA. The V and J calls, along with clone size, are taken from TCRdb and not from the paper's own processing. In this sample the table shows approximately 22,000 distinct CDR3 sequences, approximately 9% of which occur a single time. The ten largest clonotypes hold 3% to 4.5% of the sample.

The sample consisted of blood. Recombination joined TRBV11-2 with TRBJ2-7, with 7 bases in between that match TRBD1. The source is an adult in good health. In nucleotides, the sequence is TGTGCCAGCAGCATAGAACCAGGGGGCGAGCAGTACTTC. It translates as CASSIEPGGEQYF. With all but the CDR3 taken from the reference TRBV11-2 and TRBJ2-7 genes, the full variable domain is: EAGVAQSPRYKIIEKRQSVAFWCNPISGHATLYWYQQILGQGPKLLIQFQNNGVVDDSQLPKDRFSAERLKGVDSTLKIQPAKLEDSAVYLCASSIEPGGEQYFGPGTRLTVT.